Reported below is one TCR beta chain. The CDR3 extends over 11 amino acids. V lost 2 bases and J lost 13, with 9 bases in between. Germline values: CDR1 SGHTS, CDR2 YDEGEE. This entry belongs to a study of blood T cell repertoires in COVID-19. Overall study: Italy, Spain and the United States were the sources of the convalescent and acute COVID-19 samples.

All enrollees were about 18 to 89 years old and from approximately 24 US areas. Researchers sorted participants into cohorts using their self-reported clinical history. Study processing details: Nucleated cell number was recorded as an estimate derived from reference gene primer amplification. Sequenced by immunoSEQ multiplex PCR; TCRdb stores in-frame clones only, minus some. V, J and clone size were drawn from that table, and D and trimming were deduced from the DNA. The table lists around 280,000 clones, roughly nine tenths of them singletons, with about 6% in the top ten. The sample taken for sequencing was PBMCs or T cells enriched from blood (not recorded which). J is TRBJ1-4 and V is TRBV5-8, with D unclear. This TCR came from a woman aged 35 to 49 who had recovered from COVID-19. The chain's CDR3 is CASSLGRGLFF. Written as DNA, the CDR3 is TGTGCCAGCAGCTTAGGGAGAGGACTGTTTTTT. The complete variable domain, with remaining parts taken from reference TRBV5-8 and TRBJ1-4, reads EAGVTQSPTHLIKTRGQQATLRCSPISGHTSVYWYQQALGLGLQFLLWYDEGEERNRGNFPPRFSGRQFPNYSSELNVNALELEDSALYLCASSLGRGLFFGSGTQLSVL.